Presented here are 30 T cell receptor beta chains from one specimen sequenced in a study of chemoradiotherapy in HPV16-positive cancers. TCRdb's table, derived via immunoSEQ multiplex PCR, lists solely in-frame clones and lacks some. The sample yields some 9,800 clones, approximately 77% seen once. Sequenced here: tumor tissue, sampled from a patient who underwent chemoradiotherapy. Every receptor here comes from a human donor with HPV-associated anogenital cancer.

The chain has TRBV9 and TRBJ1-1, with D possibly matching TRBD1 (6 bases). The length of the CDR3 is 12 residues. CDR1 and CDR2 from the germline V gene are SGDLS and YYNGEE. V lost 7 bases and J lost 8, with 15 bases in between. The CDR3 bases are TGTGCCAGCCAAGGGGGGGGTCAGGAAGCTTTCTTT. Its translation: CASQGGGQEAFF.

The chain couples TRBV6-5 to TRBJ1-2, with 7 bases aligning to TRBD1. Unmatched junction bases numbered 10, after V lost 6 bases and J lost 6 bases. The germline V gene has CDR1 MNHEY and CDR2 SVGAGI. The CDR3 sequence is 14 residues long. The CDR3 here is CASSYHQGGNGYTF. CDR3 nucleotide sequence: TGTGCCAGCAGCTACCATCAGGGGGGGAATGGCTACACCTTC.

The CDR3 loop reads CASTYGGDTYGYTF. The CDR3 nucleotides read TGTGCCAGTACCTACGGGGGGGATACCTATGGCTACACCTTC. The V gene is TRBV19, the J gene TRBJ1-2; possible D gene TRBD1, 5 bases. The V gene lost 7 bases and the J gene lost 4 bases, with 16 bases spanning the gap. CDR3 size: 14 residues. From germline, CDR1 is LNHDA and CDR2 SQIVND (reference sequence).

This clone was recorded only once. This chain joins TRBV6-5 and TRBJ1-2; D is possibly TRBD1 (5 bases). The ends were cut back, 10 bases at V and 4 bases at J, with 19 bases in the middle. From germline, CDR1 is MNHEY and CDR2 SVGAGI. CDR3 length: 14 amino acids. CDR3 coding DNA: TGTGCCACTCCCCCGGGGCCCCTGCCCTATGGCTACACCTTC. Its protein is CATPPGPLPYGYTF.

Comments on this clone: One end of the junction fails to match germline, which may point to a read error. The chain is built from TRBV2 and TRBJ1-5; D might be TRBD1 (6 bases). This CDR3 is built from 18 residues. Germline lookup yields CDR1 SNHLY and CDR2 FYNNEI. The CDR3 DNA reads TGTGCCAGCAGCGAAGGGGGGGGTCGGGGAAGTTTCAATCAGCCCCAGCATTTT. This encodes CASSEGGGRGSFNQPQHF.

The chain carries TRBV19 and TRBJ2-2; 13 nucleotides line up with TRBD2. V lost 5 bases, J lost 6 bases, and 9 bases stayed unmatched. The CDR3 covers 17 residues. CDR1 and CDR2 (germline): LNHDA, SQIVND (reference sequence). This chain's CDR3 is CASSPSGLAGIAGELFF. CDR3 DNA sequence: TGTGCCAGTAGTCCCTCGGGACTAGCGGGAATCGCCGGGGAGCTGTTTTTT.

The V and J genes are TRBV5-8 and TRBJ2-2; possible D gene TRBD1, 6 bases. Germline CDR1 is SGHTS and CDR2 is YDEGEE. Trimming stripped 4 bases from V and 4 bases from J, with 20 bases between. This CDR3 is 17 amino acids long. The CDR3 loop reads CASSGGDWTAFTGELFF. The CDR3 DNA sequence: TGTGCCAGCAGCGGCGGTGATTGGACAGCCTTCACCGGGGAGCTGTTTTTT.

The rearrangement joins TRBV5-1 to TRBJ2-1; a weak D match, TRBD2 (6 bases). Trimming pared 1 base from V and 4 bases from J, leaving 21 bases between. Per germline, CDR1 SGHRS and CDR2 YFSETQ. The length of the CDR3 is 18 residues. CDR3 nucleotide sequence: TGCGCCAGCAGCTTGCCAAGCCGGGACTCGAGGCTATACAATGAGCAGTTCTTC. It is translated as CASSLPSRDSRLYNEQFF.

The chain carries TRBV7-2 and TRBJ2-5; D not certain. CDR1 is SGHTA, CDR2 FQGNSA, per germline. V lost 3 bases and J lost 5, with 10 bases in between. The CDR3 loop spans 13 amino acids. CDR3: CASSFEGGETQYF. The CDR3 bases are TGTGCCAGCAGCTTTGAAGGTGGTGAGACCCAGTACTTC.

Relative to its sample, this clone is medium-sized. The rearrangement joins TRBV5-6 to TRBJ1-2; D might be TRBD1 (5 bases). Germline values: CDR1 SGHDT, CDR2 YYEEEE. V lost 1 base, J lost 7 bases, and 11 bases lay in between. CDR3 size: 13 residues. CDR3 region: CASSLRGRAGYTF. CDR3 DNA: TGTGCCAGCAGCTTGAGGGGCCGCGCTGGCTACACCTTC.

This clone has a handful of counts. V and J are TRBV27 and TRBJ1-3; the match to TRBD1 covers 8 bases. The CDR3 totals 15 residues. CDR1 is MNHEY, CDR2 SMNVEV, per germline (reference sequence). V was clipped by 6 bases and J by 7 bases; unmatched bases: 11. The DNA of the CDR3 is TGTGCCAGCAGAGATCGCTCGGACAGGGATAACACCATATATTTT. Translation gives CASRDRSDRDNTIYF.

DNA for the CDR3: TGCGCCAGCAGCTTGGGGCTGCAGGGGGACGGCTATGGCTACACCTTC. Amino acid sequence: CASSLGLQGDGYGYTF. The V call is TRBV5-1, the J call TRBJ1-2; TRBD1 agrees at 7 bases. Germline V CDR1 and CDR2: SGHRS, YFSETQ. V was pared by 0 bases and J by 4 bases, with 9 bases of the junction left unmatched. This CDR3 contains 16 residues.

The chain recombines TRBV4-1 with TRBJ1-4, with D possibly TRBD1 on 5 matching bases. V was clipped by 0 bases and J by 7 bases, with 18 bases between them. Germline V gene lookup returns CDR1 MGHRA and CDR2 YSYEKL. The CDR3 totals 17 residues. The CDR3 DNA reads as TGCGCCAGCAGCCAAGATAATTTAGGCCCGAGGGGTGAAAAACTGTTTTTT. This gives the protein CASSQDNLGPRGEKLFF.

This clone was counted a single time. The chain links TRBV9 to TRBJ2-1, with D unresolved. This CDR3 contains 14 residues. The germline V gene encodes CDR1 SGDLS and CDR2 YYNGEE. Trimming left V 4 bases short and J 8 bases short, with 16 bases between. The CDR3, as DNA: TGTGCCAGCAGCCCTTCCCCCGTACGGTATGAGCAGTTCTTC. Protein: CASSPSPVRYEQFF.

The chain recombines TRBV7-2 with TRBJ1-4, with D hard to call. Germline V lookup: CDR1 SGHTA, CDR2 FQGNSA. V was trimmed by 4 bases and J by 4 bases, leaving 13 bases between them. This CDR3 has 15 residues. CDR3 sequence: CASSSLGSRNEKLFF. CDR3 in DNA: TGTGCCAGCAGCTCCCTTGGGAGTCGTAATGAAAAACTGTTTTTT.

This clone was detected a few times. The rearrangement links TRBV9 to TRBJ2-2, with D possibly matching TRBD2 (6 bases). CDR3 length: 13 residues. V shed 5 bases and J shed 5 bases, with 10 bases lying between them. In germline, CDR1 is SGDLS, CDR2 YYNGEE. The CDR3 loop reads CASSLAATGELFF. CDR3 coding DNA: TGTGCCAGCAGTTTAGCGGCTACCGGGGAGCTGTTTTTT. Using reference TRBV9 and TRBJ2-2 for the parts outside the CDR3, the full variable domain is DSGVTQTPKHLITATGQRVTLRCSPRSGDLSVYWYQQSLDQGLQFLIQYYNGEERAKGNILERFSAQQFPDLHSELNLSSLELGDSALYFCASSLAATGELFFGEGSRLTVL.

The rearrangement uses TRBV9 and TRBJ1-6, with D unresolved. Per germline, CDR1 SGDLS and CDR2 YYNGEE. The CDR3 contains 16 residues. V was pared by 2 bases and J by 0 bases, with 9 bases between. The CDR3 coding sequence is TGTGCCAGCAGCGTTGGTCAGAGCTCCTATAATTCACCCCTCCACTTT. This translates into CASSVGQSSYNSPLHF.

V and J are TRBV6-5 and TRBJ2-7; D possibly uses TRBD1 or TRBD2 (5 bases each). This CDR3 is built from 13 residues. CDR1 and CDR2 from the germline V gene are MNHEY and SVGAGI. Trimming took 7 bases from V and 3 from J, leaving 13 bases between them. In DNA form, the CDR3 reads TGTGCCAGCACCCGGGGCGGGCTCTACGAGCAGTACTTC. Its translation: CASTRGGLYEQYF.

The V gene is TRBV12-5, the J gene TRBJ1-1; D unresolved. Germline V CDR1 and CDR2: LGHNT, FRNRAP. The CDR3 sequence is 16 residues long. V was cut by 5 bases and J by 1 base, with 17 bases left in between. This CDR3 reads CASGTTSTLENTEAFF. DNA of the CDR3: TGTGCTAGTGGTACAACCTCGACACTTGAGAACACTGAAGCTTTCTTT. Filled out from reference TRBV12-5 and TRBJ1-1, the complete variable domain reads DARVTQTPRHKVTEMGQEVTMRCQPILGHNTVFWYRQTMMQGLELLAYFRNRAPLDDSGMPKDRFSAEMPDATLATLKIQPSEPRDSAVYFCASGTTSTLENTEAFFGQGTRLTVV.

CDR3 protein: CASSPLRGGPYGYTF. CDR3 coding DNA: TGTGCCAGCAGCCCCTTAAGGGGGGGCCCCTATGGCTACACCTTC. This chain uses TRBV11-3 with TRBJ1-2; D is perhaps TRBD1 (6 bases). Trimming pared 5 bases from V and 4 bases from J, leaving 17 bases between. Germline loops: CDR1 SGHNT, CDR2 YENEEA. The CDR3 sequence is 15 residues long.

The V and J genes are TRBV10-2 and TRBJ2-1, with TRBD1 matching 9 bases. Germline CDR1 reads WSHSY; CDR2 reads SAAADI. The CDR3 consists of 15 residues. The ends lost 4 bases at V and 9 bases at J; junction bases unmatched: 10. The CDR3 DNA is TGCGCCAGCAGTGCCTCGGGACAGGGTGGGTTTGAGCAGTTCTTC. Its protein is CASSASGQGGFEQFF.

V usage is TRBV6-4 and J usage is TRBJ2-6; TRBD1 is a possible D gene (5 bases). V was shortened by 5 bases and J by 0 bases, with 11 bases between the two germline ends. Germline CDR1 and CDR2: MRHNA and SNTAGT. The CDR3 spans 16 residues. The CDR3 loop reads CASSPQGDSGANVLTF. In DNA form, the CDR3 reads TGTGCCAGCAGTCCGCAAGGGGACTCTGGGGCCAACGTCCTGACTTTC.

V is TRBV11-3 and J is TRBJ1-3; no clear D. V was trimmed by 7 bases and J by 0 bases, leaving 4 bases between them. The CDR3 covers 12 residues. Germline V gene sequence: CDR1 SGHNT, CDR2 YENEEA. The CDR3 region has the DNA TGTGCCAGCAAAGCCTCTGGAAACACCATATATTTT. It is translated as CASKASGNTIYF. Supplemented by reference TRBV11-3 and TRBJ1-3, the full variable domain reads EAGVVQSPRYKIIEKKQPVAFWCNPISGHNTLYWYLQNLGQGPELLIRYENEEAVDDSQLPKDRFSAERLKGVDSTLKIQPAELGDSAVYLCASKASGNTIYFGEGSWLTVV.

This rearrangement joins TRBV7-9 to TRBJ1-5; D remains ambiguous. V was pared by 0 bases and J by 2 bases, with 8 bases between. The CDR3 is made up of 15 amino acids. CDR1 SEHNR and CDR2 FQNEAQ come from the germline V gene (reference sequence). In DNA, the CDR3 is TGTGCCAGCAGCTTAGCGCGCACAGGCAATCAGCCCCAGCATTTT. Its translation: CASSLARTGNQPQHF. Full variable domain (rest looked up from reference TRBV7-9 and TRBJ1-5): DTGVSQNPRHKITKRGQNVTFRCDPISEHNRLYWYRQTLGQGPEFLTYFQNEAQLEKSRLLSDRFSAERPKGSFSTLEIQRTEQGDSAMYLCASSLARTGNQPQHFGDGTRLSIL.

This clone was observed a handful of times. The rearrangement uses TRBV4-1 and TRBJ1-4; 10 positions agree with TRBD1. The CDR3 totals 14 residues. Losses at the gene ends were 6 bases for V and 9 bases for J; bases not matched to a gene: 7. Germline CDR1 and CDR2: MGHRA and YSYEKL. CDR3 bases: TGCGCCAGCAGACAGACAGGGGGCAGAAAAAAACTGTTTTTT. Translated: CASRQTGGRKKLFF.

V usage is TRBV7-9 and J usage is TRBJ2-3; no reliable D call. The CDR3 length is 14 residues. Trimming cost V 3 bases and J 2 bases, with 9 bases left between them. The germline V gene encodes CDR1 SEHNR and CDR2 FQNEAQ (reference sequence). The CDR3 reads CASSFEGATDTQYF. The CDR3 nucleotides read TGTGCCAGCAGCTTCGAAGGAGCCACAGATACGCAGTATTTT.

The CDR3 nucleotides read TGTGCCAGCAGCCTAGCCGGGGGGGCCCCCTACGAGCAGTACTTC. It yields the protein CASSLAGGAPYEQYF. The V gene is TRBV7-3, the J gene TRBJ2-7; 8 bases are a match to TRBD2. After removal of 5 bases from V and 2 bases from J, the junction contained 8 bases not matched to a gene. CDR3 length: 15 amino acids. Germline V gene data show CDR1 as SGHTA and CDR2 as FQGTGA. The full variable domain, completed using reference TRBV7-3 and TRBJ2-7, is GAGVSQTPSNKVTEKGKYVELRCDPISGHTALYWYRQSLGQGPEFLIYFQGTGAADDSGLPNDRFFAVRPEGSVSTLKIQRTERGDSAVYLCASSLAGGAPYEQYFGPGTRLTVT.

The V call is TRBV6-6, the J call TRBJ1-2; D gene ambiguous. CDR1 MNHNY and CDR2 SVGAGI come from the germline V gene (reference sequence). The V gene lost 0 bases and the J gene lost 5 bases, with 7 bases spanning the gap. This CDR3 comprises 13 residues. The CDR3 here is CASSYSKIYGYTF. CDR3 in DNA: TGTGCCAGCAGTTACTCCAAGATTTATGGCTACACCTTC.

This sequence joins TRBV11-3 and TRBJ2-7; 11 bases agree with TRBD2. This CDR3 comprises 15 residues. Germline V gene data show CDR1 as SGHNT and CDR2 as YENEEA. The junction had 12 bases not matched to a gene; V was cut back by 5 bases and J by 9 bases. This CDR3 is CASSLGTSGFRVQYV. DNA for the CDR3: TGTGCCAGCAGCCTCGGGACTAGCGGTTTTAGGGTGCAGTACGTC.

The chain has TRBV20-1 and TRBJ2-1; D is ambiguous. V was cut by 6 bases and J by 7 bases, with 7 bases left in between. The CDR3 spans 10 residues. Germline V lookup: CDR1 DFQATT, CDR2 SNEGSKA (reference sequence). The CDR3 protein is CSAQPNEQFF. The DNA of the CDR3 is TGCAGTGCCCAACCGAATGAGCAGTTCTTC.